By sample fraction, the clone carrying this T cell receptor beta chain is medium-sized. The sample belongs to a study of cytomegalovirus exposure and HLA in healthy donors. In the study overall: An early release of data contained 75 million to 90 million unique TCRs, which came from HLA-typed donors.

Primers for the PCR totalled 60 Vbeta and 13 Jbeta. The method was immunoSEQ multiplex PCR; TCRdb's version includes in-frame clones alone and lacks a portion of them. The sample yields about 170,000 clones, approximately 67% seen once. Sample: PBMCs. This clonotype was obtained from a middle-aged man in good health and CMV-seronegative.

The CDR3 is CASSIEDQGSYEQYF. The CDR3 DNA sequence: TGTGCCAGTAGTATAGAGGACCAGGGTTCCTACGAGCAGTACTTC. The genes are TRBV19 and TRBJ2-7; D may be TRBD1 (5 bases). Trimming shortened V by 0 bases and J by 1 base, and 10 bases separated the two germline ends. Germline V gene data show CDR1 as LNHDA and CDR2 as SQIVND (reference sequence). The CDR3 has 15 amino acids.